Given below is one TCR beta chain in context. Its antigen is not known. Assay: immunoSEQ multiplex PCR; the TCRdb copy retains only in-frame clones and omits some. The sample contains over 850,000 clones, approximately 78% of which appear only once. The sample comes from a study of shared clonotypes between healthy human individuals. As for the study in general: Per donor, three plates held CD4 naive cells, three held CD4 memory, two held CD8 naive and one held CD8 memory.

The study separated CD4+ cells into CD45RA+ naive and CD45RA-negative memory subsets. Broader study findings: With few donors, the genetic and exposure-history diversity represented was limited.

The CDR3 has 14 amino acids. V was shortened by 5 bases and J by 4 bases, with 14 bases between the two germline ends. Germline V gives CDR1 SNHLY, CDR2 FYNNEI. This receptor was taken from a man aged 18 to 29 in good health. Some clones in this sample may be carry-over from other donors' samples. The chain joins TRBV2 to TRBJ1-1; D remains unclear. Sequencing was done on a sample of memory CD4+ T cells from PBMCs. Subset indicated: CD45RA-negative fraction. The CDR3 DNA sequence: TGTGCCAGCAGTACAGACGGGAGATTCACTGAAGCTTTCTTT. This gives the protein CASSTDGRFTEAFF.